This TCR beta chain comes out of a study of identical twins. Study-wide results and caveats: Conclusions leaned on cross-sectional statistical analysis and did not track the same donors over time. Beta out-of-frame sequences displayed a weaker excess of sharing between twins. Out-of-frame alpha sequences shared between twins exhibited an excess of low generation probability. The authors noted that invariant MAIT and iNKT cells could partly confound zero-insertion analyses.

From the 5' RACE reads, TCRdb called clonotypes with MiXCR, one entry per CDR3 protein. This sample has roughly 490,000 distinct CDR3 sequences; roughly 13% occur once, and the top ten carry about 1%. Concerning this clonotype itself: Its antigen is as yet unknown.

These same records also appear under a second study, on yellow fever vaccine responses in identical twins.

The source material was CD4+ T cells sorted from blood. The TCR comes from a woman younger than 30 in good health.

CDR3 protein: CSARRNRGTTDTQYF. CDR3 nucleotides: TGCAGTGCTAGGAGAAACCGGGGGACCACAGATACGCAGTATTTT. The rearrangement links TRBV20-1 to TRBJ2-3; maybe TRBD2 (6 bases). V dropped 3 bases and J dropped 2 bases, with 15 bases sitting between them. The CDR3 covers 15 residues. Germline CDR1 DFQATT, CDR2 SNEGSKA (reference sequence).